The 20 T cell receptor beta chains in this list originate from one sample, sequenced in a study of blood T cell repertoires in COVID-19. The table came from immunoSEQ multiplex PCR; TCRdb's copy has only in-frame clones and leaves some out. The table includes roughly 220,000 clones, around 90% detected once. Sequences were obtained from PBMCs or T cells enriched from blood (not recorded which). These receptors were collected from a man aged 30 to 39 who had been exposed to COVID-19.

A few counts support this clone. The chain recombines TRBV7-7 with TRBJ2-7, with no clear D. The V gene's germline CDR1 is SSHAT and CDR2 FNYEAQ (reference sequence). V lost 2 bases, J lost 0 bases, and 14 bases lay in between. The CDR3 length is 16 residues. CDR3 nucleotide sequence: TGTGCCAGCAGCTTACCTTCAGGTCTGACCTCCTACGAGCAGTACTTC. Translating it yields CASSLPSGLTSYEQYF.

This rearrangement joins TRBV6-6 to TRBJ1-1, with 9 bases that match TRBD1. This CDR3 contains 15 residues. CDR1 is MNHNY and CDR2 is SVGAGI in the germline V gene (reference sequence). With 2 bases clipped from V and 8 bases from J, the junction kept 9 bases outside the gene matches. The CDR3 bases are TGTGCCAGCAGTTACCGGGACAGGGACATCGGCGAAGCTTTCTTT. This sequence encodes CASSYRDRDIGEAFF.

The genes are TRBV7-2 and TRBJ2-2, with 8 bases lining up with TRBD2. The CDR3 runs to 13 residues. With 8 bases clipped from V and 6 bases from J, the junction kept 5 bases outside the gene matches. CDR1 is SGHTA and CDR2 is FQGNSA in the germline V gene. CDR3 region: CASAREGAGELFF. The CDR3 DNA reads TGTGCCAGCGCTCGGGAGGGCGCCGGGGAGCTGTTTTTT.

The J gene is TRBJ1-1, the V gene TRBV4-1; D gene unclear. The germline V gene has CDR1 MGHRA and CDR2 YSYEKL. The CDR3 has 13 residues. Trimming left V 0 bases short and J 6 bases short, with 8 bases between. The CDR3 here is CASSQEGVAEAFF. The CDR3, as DNA: TGCGCCAGCAGCCAAGAGGGAGTTGCTGAAGCTTTCTTT.

The CDR3 spells CASSYGQGDEQYF. The CDR3 nucleotides are TGCGCCAGCAGCTACGGACAGGGGGACGAGCAGTACTTC. The chain employs TRBV4-3 and TRBJ2-7; 10 bases map to TRBD1. V lost 5 bases and J lost 5; bases outside the gene matches: 3. Germline loops: CDR1 LGHNA, CDR2 YSLEER. The CDR3 spans 13 residues.

The V gene is TRBV2, the J gene TRBJ2-3; D may be TRBD2 (6 bases). This CDR3 spans 13 amino acids. With 3 bases removed from V and 5 bases from J, the gap between germline ends came to 9 bases. CDR1 is SNHLY and CDR2 is FYNNEI in the germline V gene. CDR3 nucleotides: TGTGCCAGCAGTGATGGCGGGATAGATACGCAGTATTTT. Translation gives CASSDGGIDTQYF.

The chain links TRBV27 to TRBJ1-1; D call uncertain. V lost 2 bases, J lost 10 bases, and 8 bases lay in between. The length of the CDR3 is 11 residues. Germline CDR1 and CDR2: MNHEY and SMNVEV (reference sequence). The CDR3 nucleotides are TGTGCCAGCAGTTTAGGGCTAACAGCTTTCTTT. Protein: CASSLGLTAFF.

The chain employs TRBV4-1 and TRBJ2-3, with TRBD1 identical over 11 bases. The CDR3 runs to 15 residues. Germline V CDR1 and CDR2: MGHRA, YSYEKL. The junction had 7 bases not matched to a gene; V was cut back by 5 bases and J by 6 bases. CDR3 nucleotides: TGCGCCAGCAGCATGGACAGGGGGCAAATGGATACGCAGTATTTT. Translation gives CASSMDRGQMDTQYF.

This sequence joins TRBV5-1 and TRBJ2-1; 11 bases agree with TRBD2. CDR1 and CDR2 (germline): SGHRS, YFSETQ. Germline trimming cut 4 bases from V and 5 bases from J; bases unmatched to any gene: 5. The CDR3 runs 15 residues. In DNA, the CDR3 is TGCGCCAGCAGCATCATAGCGGGGGGGAACAATGAGCAGTTCTTC. Amino acid sequence: CASSIIAGGNNEQFF.

V gene TRBV7-9 combines with J gene TRBJ1-5; 9 nucleotides line up with TRBD1. The CDR3 consists of 13 residues. Losses at the gene ends were 7 bases for V and 5 bases for J; bases not matched to a gene: 3. Germline V gene data show CDR1 as SEHNR and CDR2 as FQNEAQ (reference sequence). The CDR3 coding sequence is TGTGCCAGCACCAGGACAGGGGATCAGCCCCAGCATTTT. Residues: CASTRTGDQPQHF.

The gene calls are TRBV13 and TRBJ1-2; 8 positions match TRBD1. The CDR3 sequence is 14 residues long. J was trimmed by 6 bases and V by 0 bases; bases with no gene match: 3. Germline CDR1 PRHDT, CDR2 FYEKMQ (reference sequence). For the CDR3, the DNA is TGTGCCAGCAGCTTAGGGGACAGGGTAGATGGCTACACCTTC. This codes for CASSLGDRVDGYTF.

The sample holds one count of this clone. The rearrangement uses TRBV10-3 and TRBJ1-1, with D maybe TRBD1 (5 bases). This CDR3 comprises 14 residues. Germline lookup yields CDR1 ENHRY and CDR2 SYGVKD. Trimming left V 4 bases short and J 0 bases short, with 9 bases between. The CDR3 here is CAISGGPMNTEAFF. The CDR3, as DNA: TGTGCCATCAGTGGGGGCCCTATGAACACTGAAGCTTTCTTT.

The chain recombines TRBV14 with TRBJ2-3, with 7 bases fitting TRBD1. CDR1 is SGHDN and CDR2 is FVKESK in the germline V gene. The V and J ends lost 5 bases and 1 base, in that order; junction bases with no gene match: 12. CDR3 size: 17 residues. Written as DNA, the CDR3 is TGTGCCAGCAGCGTCTACAGGGGCCAGGGGGGCACAGATACGCAGTATTTT. Translated, it gives CASSVYRGQGGTDTQYF.

The J gene is TRBJ2-7, the V gene TRBV19, with D perhaps TRBD2 (5 bases). CDR1 is LNHDA, CDR2 SQIVND, per germline (reference sequence). This CDR3 is built from 13 residues. The CDR3 loop is CLWPPGNSYEQYF. In DNA, the CDR3 is TGTTTGTGGCCCCCGGGAAATTCCTACGAGCAGTACTTC. Filled out from reference TRBV19 and TRBJ2-7, the complete variable domain reads DGGITQSPKYLFRKEGQNVTLSCEQNLNHDAMYWYRQDPGQGLRLIYYSQIVNDFQKGDIAEGYSVSREKKESFPLTVTSAQKNPTAFYLCLWPPGNSYEQYFGPGTRLTVT.

V usage is TRBV6-4 and J usage is TRBJ1-2, with 9 bases lining up with TRBD1. The CDR3 covers 11 residues. The junction had 6 bases not matched to a gene; V was cut back by 11 bases and J by 8 bases. Per germline, CDR1 MRHNA and CDR2 SNTAGT. This CDR3 is CAAGDRDGYTF. The CDR3 DNA is TGTGCCGCCGGGGACAGGGACGGCTACACCTTC.

The genes are TRBV19 and TRBJ1-6; TRBD1 aligns across 9 bases. CDR3 length: 16 residues. V shed 3 bases, J shed 8 bases, and the junction held 8 bases outside the gene matches. The germline gives CDR1 LNHDA, CDR2 SQIVND (reference sequence). In DNA, the CDR3 is TGTGCCAGTAGTATCTATACAGGGGGCGCTTATTCACCCCTCCACTTT. It yields the protein CASSIYTGGAYSPLHF. The full variable domain, rest sourced from reference TRBV19 and TRBJ1-6, is DGGITQSPKYLFRKEGQNVTLSCEQNLNHDAMYWYRQDPGQGLRLIYYSQIVNDFQKGDIAEGYSVSREKKESFPLTVTSAQKNPTAFYLCASSIYTGGAYSPLHFGNGTRLTVT.

The gene calls are TRBV2 and TRBJ1-6; 8 nucleotides agree with TRBD1. Germline CDR1 and CDR2: SNHLY and FYNNEI. CDR3 length equals 15 residues. J gave up 0 bases and V 8 bases, and 3 bases lay outside the gene matches. The CDR3 region is CASLGQGSYNSPLHF. The CDR3 DNA follows: TGTGCCAGCTTAGGACAGGGCTCCTATAATTCACCCCTCCACTTT.

This chain uses TRBV3-1 (or the pseudogene TRBV3-2) with TRBJ2-7; D possibly corresponds to TRBD2 (6 bases). Trimming pared 2 bases from V and 7 bases from J, leaving 21 bases between. The CDR3 has 16 amino acids. Per germline, CDR1 LGHDT and CDR2 YNNKEL (reference sequence). The CDR3 is CASSQSQGTATKEQYF. In DNA, the CDR3 is TGTGCCAGCAGCCAATCCCAAGGGACTGCTACGAAGGAGCAGTACTTC.

The J gene is TRBJ1-4, the V gene TRBV11-2; no definite D call. V was cut by 5 bases and J by 0 bases, with 13 bases left in between. Germline CDR1 is SGHAT and CDR2 is FQNNGV. This CDR3 region has 16 residues. The CDR3 region is CASSPRVAATNEKLFF. The CDR3 DNA is TGTGCCAGCAGCCCCCGCGTAGCCGCAACTAATGAAAAACTGTTTTTT.

The chain uses TRBV6-1 and TRBJ2-1; tentative D call: TRBD2 (6 bases). CDR3 size: 16 residues. Trimming stripped 3 bases from V and 9 bases from J, with 21 bases between. The V gene's germline CDR1 is MNHNS and CDR2 SASEGT. CDR3 sequence: CASSDPGDLDLGEQFF. CDR3 bases: TGTGCCAGCAGTGATCCGGGGGACTTAGACCTGGGTGAGCAGTTCTTC.